Shown below are 21 T cell receptor beta chains from a single sample sequenced in a study of blood T cells in healthy people across ages (dated by TCRdb to between 2014 and 2016). Receptor libraries were prepared by 5' RACE. The instrument given in TCRdb is Illumina HiSeq 2500. The second PCR ran for roughly 6 to 11 cycles and used a J-beta primer mix along with a sample-barcoded 5' primer. The public reads were reprocessed in TCRdb via fastp at Q25 and MiXCR, keeping in-frame beta chains. For every CDR3 protein sequence, its rows merge into one entry that carries the most common genes and DNA. This sample lists hundreds of thousands of distinct CDR3 sequences; about 32% were detected once. In total, the top ten clones hold 15% to 19% of the sample. Material: blood. The receptors were gathered from a woman older than 75 in good health. Donor details come from another sample of the same person, matched by shared clones.

The chain carries TRBV12-3 or TRBV12-4 and TRBJ2-5; D perhaps matches TRBD1 (6 bases). TRBJ2-7 explains the end of the DNA better; the J call may be wrong. The CDR3 runs 13 residues. The CDR3 protein is CASSLRGFGEQYF. Written as DNA, the CDR3 is TGTGCCAGCAGTTTAAGGGGGTTCGGCGAGCAGTACTTC.

This clonotype has a single count. Just one base apart from a much larger clone, this may be a read error. The conserved phenylalanine or tryptophan is not found at the CDR3 terminus, so this likely reflects a read error. The chain combines TRBV5-1 with TRBJ2-3, with 7 positions matching TRBD1. V lost 3 bases to trimming and J lost 2 bases; unmatched junction nucleotides: 9. The CDR3 spans 16 residues. Germline V lookup: CDR1 SGHRS, CDR2 YFSETQ. The DNA for the CDR3 is TGCGCCAGCAGCTCCTCCGGGACAGTACCCACAGATACGCAGTATTGT. Its protein is CASSSSGTVPTDTQYC.

Points on this clonotype: One base away lies a much larger clone, so this may be a sequencing read error. This is likely a read error, given that the CDR3 carries no conserved phenylalanine or tryptophan at its end. The chain joins TRBV7-2 to TRBJ2-7, with 10 bases matching TRBD2. The CDR3 length is 17 residues. V shed 3 bases, J shed 0 bases, and the junction held 8 bases outside the gene matches. Germline V gene lookup returns CDR1 SGHTA and CDR2 FQGNSA. The DNA of the CDR3 is TGTGCCAGCAGCTTCTCCCTAGCGGGGGTTAGCTCCTACGAGCAGTACTTA. This encodes CASSFSLAGVSSYEQYL.

This clonotype appeared a few times. This chain connects TRBV6-5 to TRBJ1-6; a possible D gene is TRBD1 (6 bases). Trimming removed 8 bases at V and 7 bases at J, with 15 bases between. The V gene's germline CDR1 is MNHEY and CDR2 SVGAGI. The CDR3 contains 14 residues. CDR3 sequence: CASARGGKNSPLHF. As DNA, the CDR3 is TGTGCCAGCGCGAGGGGGGGAAAGAATTCACCCCTCCACTTT.

V is TRBV20-1 and J is TRBJ2-7; 8 nucleotides line up with TRBD2. After removal of 3 bases from V and 12 bases from J, the junction contained 16 bases not matched to a gene. The CDR3 totals 14 residues. The germline CDR1 and CDR2 sequences are DFQATT and SNEGSKA (reference sequence). CDR3 coding DNA: TGCAGTGCTAGTAAACTAGCGGCGCACAATCTCGGGTACTTC. This encodes CSASKLAAHNLGYF.

The rearrangement joins TRBV7-9 to TRBJ2-1, with 9 bases identical to TRBD2. Germline lookup yields CDR1 SEHNR and CDR2 FQNEAQ (reference sequence). V lost 5 bases to trimming and J lost 0 bases; unmatched junction nucleotides: 14. The CDR3 has 19 amino acids. CDR3 in DNA: TGTGCCAGCAGCCCCCGGGCCAGCGGGGGGCCCAGCTCCTACAATGAGCAGTTCTTC. It translates to CASSPRASGGPSSYNEQFF.

The chain combines TRBV5-6 with TRBJ1-6, with 8 bases lining up with TRBD1. Germline loops: CDR1 SGHDT, CDR2 YYEEEE. CDR3 length: 15 amino acids. Trimming removed 3 bases from V and 9 bases from J; junction bases left unmatched: 8. CDR3 sequence reads: CASSSTGQGGSPLHF. As DNA, the CDR3 is TGTGCCAGCAGCTCGACAGGACAGGGTGGTTCACCCCTCCACTTT.

This clonotype was seen a few times. The rearrangement uses TRBV2 and TRBJ2-5; TRBD1 might be the D (7 bases). CDR1 SNHLY and CDR2 FYNNEI come from the germline V gene. The CDR3 loop spans 15 amino acids. Trimming pared 6 bases from V and 5 bases from J, leaving 19 bases between. CDR3 residues: CASSRTGSRGETQYF. CDR3 DNA: TGTGCCAGCAGCCGGACCGGGAGCAGGGGGGAGACCCAGTACTTC.

This clonotype was observed a handful of times. The chain recombines TRBV11-3 with TRBJ2-5; D is ambiguous. Trimming pared 1 base from V and 2 bases from J, leaving 8 bases between. Germline lookup yields CDR1 SGHNT and CDR2 YENEEA. This CDR3 has 14 amino acids. The CDR3, as DNA: TGTGCCAGCAGCTTAGTACACGGACAAGAGACCCAGTACTTC. This sequence encodes CASSLVHGQETQYF.

The chain joins TRBV7-6 to TRBJ2-4; D may be TRBD1 (5 bases). Judging by the DNA end, TRBJ2-7 fits better; the J call may be wrong. Germline V gene sequence: CDR1 SGHVS, CDR2 FNYEAQ. The CDR3 spans 16 residues. CDR3 sequence (DNA): TGTGCCAGCAGCTTCTCGGACAACCTGGAGCCCTACGAGCAGTACTTC. This sequence encodes CASSFSDNLEPYEQYF.

This clonotype was seen ten or more times. The rearrangement joins TRBV6-6 to TRBJ2-7; 8 positions agree with TRBD1. The CDR3 extends over 14 amino acids. V gave up 6 bases and J gave up 4 bases; unmatched junction bases: 8. Germline lookup yields CDR1 MNHNY and CDR2 SVGAGI (reference sequence). CDR3 DNA: TGTGCCAGCAGCTACGCAGGGGGCGGGTACGAGCAGTACTTC. It specifies CASSYAGGGYEQYF.

Concerning this clonotype itself: One end of the junction does not line up with germline, which may come from a read error. The rearrangement links TRBV7-9 to TRBJ1-2; D is uncertain. Germline V gene data show CDR1 as SEHNR and CDR2 as FQNEAQ (reference sequence). The CDR3 has 12 amino acids. CDR3 protein: CASSLGNCGYTF. CDR3 nucleotide sequence: TGTGCCAGCAGCCTGGGGAACTGTGGCTACACCTTC.

This clonotype was observed a few times. The rearrangement joins TRBV18 to TRBJ1-2; TRBD1 agrees at 7 bases. The CDR3 is made up of 15 amino acids. Losses at the gene ends were 6 bases for V and 3 bases for J; bases not matched to a gene: 10. Germline V gene sequence: CDR1 KGHSH, CDR2 LQKENI. CDR3: CASSPLSGTDYGYTF. CDR3 bases: TGTGCCAGCTCTCCATTATCCGGGACAGACTATGGCTACACCTTC.

The chain uses TRBV7-8 and TRBJ2-2; 8 bases are a match to TRBD1. The germline V gene has CDR1 SGHVS and CDR2 FQNEAQ. CDR3 length equals 11 residues. With V trimmed by 4 bases and J by 13 bases, 2 bases remained unmatched. CDR3 amino acids: CASSYDRGLFF. The CDR3 nucleotides are TGTGCCAGCAGCTACGACAGGGGGCTGTTTTTT.

The J gene is TRBJ1-4, the V gene TRBV7-8; D ambiguous. V shed 7 bases and J shed 3 bases, with 18 bases lying between them. From germline, CDR1 is SGHVS and CDR2 FQNEAQ. CDR3 length: 16 residues. CDR3 amino acids: CASTRAGFSSNEKLFF. CDR3 coding DNA: TGTGCCAGCACTCGGGCAGGTTTTTCCTCTAATGAAAAACTGTTTTTT. Full variable domain (outside the CDR3, taken from reference TRBV7-8 and TRBJ1-4): GAGVSQSPRYKVAKRGQDVALRCDPISGHVSLFWYQQALGQGPEFLTYFQNEAQLDKSGLPSDRFFAERPEGSVSTLKIQRTQQEDSAVYLCASTRAGFSSNEKLFFGSGTQLSVL.

This clonotype was counted at least ten times. The CDR3 bases are TGTGCCAGCAGCTTAGGGGCTGGGGCCGCCCTCCCCCAGCATTTT. Its protein product is CASSLGAGAALPQHF. This sequence joins TRBV7-8 and TRBJ1-5, with D perhaps matching TRBD1 (5 bases). V lost 1 base, J lost 10 bases, and 17 bases lay in between. The CDR3 is 15 residues long. Germline CDR1 SGHVS, CDR2 FQNEAQ.

This clonotype was observed a few times. This chain joins TRBV7-2 and TRBJ1-1, with 8 bases fitting TRBD1. CDR1 SGHTA and CDR2 FQGNSA come from the germline V gene. V lost 2 bases and J lost 1; bases outside the gene matches: 3. The CDR3 extends over 15 amino acids. In nucleotides, the CDR3 is TGTGCCAGCAGCTTAATGGACAGGGCGAACACTGAAGCTTTCTTT. This encodes CASSLMDRANTEAFF.

This clonotype occurred many times. The rearrangement uses TRBV2 and TRBJ2-5, with 11 bases that match TRBD2. The germline V gene encodes CDR1 SNHLY and CDR2 FYNNEI. With 5 bases clipped from V and 0 bases from J, the junction kept 11 bases outside the gene matches. The CDR3 sequence is 18 residues long. CDR3 in amino acids: CASSRRTSGRLYQETQYF. Written as DNA, the CDR3 is TGTGCCAGCAGTCGGAGGACTAGCGGGCGGTTGTACCAAGAGACCCAGTACTTC. Looking up the rest from reference TRBV2 and TRBJ2-5 gives the full variable domain: EPEVTQTPSHQVTQMGQEVILRCVPISNHLYFYWYRQILGQKVEFLVSFYNNEISEKSEIFDDQFSVERPDGSNFTLKIRSTKLEDSAMYFCASSRRTSGRLYQETQYFGPGTRLLVL.

This clonotype was counted at least ten times. The junction does not match germline at one end; this may be a read error. The chain uses TRBV7-3 and TRBJ2-1; the D gene is possibly TRBD2 (6 bases). This CDR3 spans 15 amino acids. The germline gives CDR1 SGHTA, CDR2 FQGTGA. The CDR3: CASRVGGSSYNEQFF. The DNA for the CDR3 is TGTGCGAGCAGGGTCGGAGGGAGCTCCTACAATGAGCAGTTCTTC.

This chain uses TRBV13 with TRBJ2-1; 7 bases agree with TRBD1. CDR1 and CDR2 from the germline V gene are PRHDT and FYEKMQ (reference sequence). This CDR3 has 15 residues. Trimming at V came to 4 bases and at J to 0 bases, leaving 3 bases not matched to a gene. CDR3 amino acids: CASSSGQASYNEQFF. CDR3 bases: TGTGCCAGCAGCTCAGGACAGGCCTCCTACAATGAGCAGTTCTTC.

The gene calls are TRBV20-1 and TRBJ1-1; 7 bases map to TRBD1. Germline V gives CDR1 DFQATT, CDR2 SNEGSKA (reference sequence). The V and J ends lost 6 bases and 0 bases, in that order; junction bases with no gene match: 10. The CDR3 covers 15 residues. CDR3 loop: CSALDRWFMNTEAFF. CDR3 in DNA: TGCAGTGCATTGGACAGGTGGTTTATGAACACTGAAGCTTTCTTT.